A selection of T cell receptor beta chains follows, all from one sample in a study of T-cell memory formation after mild COVID-19. MiXCR was run by TCRdb on the 5' RACE reads, yielding one entry per CDR3 protein. The table lists 65,000 to 95,000 distinct CDR3 sequences, about 13% of them singletons, with about 40% in the top ten. Sequences were obtained from PBMCs or a T cell subset sorted from them (not recorded which). These receptors came from a man aged 18 to 30 who had mild COVID-19 (a few samples of this study predate the infection). Cell type and time point are not known. Both conserved end residues are part of each CDR3. A D gene is named only where the DNA matches it firmly. Size is stated for part of the rows, as once, few or many counts, or as a class when the clone is expanded.

J gene	V gene	D gene	clone size	CDR3 DNA	CDR3 protein
TRBJ2-5	TRBV7-2	TRBD1	few	TGTGCCAGCAGCTCCGGACAGGGGGCAGGGGAGACCCAGTACTTC	CASSSGQGAGETQYF
TRBJ2-3	TRBV7-9	TRBD1	.	TGTGCCAGCAGCTTAGTAATTTTTTTGTTGGGACAGTCGGGGGATACGCAGTATTTT	CASSLVIFLLGQSGDTQYF
TRBJ2-1	TRBV12-3/TRBV12-4	TRBD2	few	TGTGCCAGTGGTTTAGGGACTAGCGGGGGGGCTTTGGGGAATGAGCAGTTCTTC	CASGLGTSGGALGNEQFF
TRBJ1-2	TRBV29-1	.	.	TGCAGCGTGGGCGACGGACAGACTAACTATGGCTACACCTTC	CSVGDGQTNYGYTF
TRBJ1-3	TRBV7-9	.	.	TGTGCCAGCAGCCCCCCGGGTGGTGCCACCATATATTTT	CASSPPGGATIYF
TRBJ2-3	TRBV25-1	.	.	TGTGCCAGCAGTGAATCTTGGGGGCAGGCAGATACGCAGTATTTT	CASSESWGQADTQYF
TRBJ1-6	TRBV12-3/TRBV12-4	.	.	TGTGCCAGCAGTTTCGGGGTTAATTCACCCCTCCACTTT	CASSFGVNSPLHF
TRBJ1-2	TRBV6-5	TRBD1	many	TGTGCCAGCAGTCCGGGACAGGGAGTCGATGGCTACACCTTC	CASSPGQGVDGYTF
TRBJ2-3	TRBV29-1	TRBD1	few	TGCAGCGTTGAAGGAGGGGGCCTTAGCACAGATACGCAGTATTTT	CSVEGGGLSTDTQYF
TRBJ2-6	TRBV12-3/TRBV12-4	.	few	TGTGCCAGCAGTCCCGACAGGAGTCCTGGGGCCAACGTCCTGACTTTC	CASSPDRSPGANVLTF
TRBJ2-1	TRBV29-1	TRBD2	.	TGCAGCGCAGAAGGGCGGGGGGCCGATGAGCAGTTCTTC	CSAEGRGADEQFF
TRBJ1-5	TRBV3-1	.	.	TGTGCCAGCAGCCAAGATCCGAGCAATCAGCCCCAGCATTTT	CASSQDPSNQPQHF
TRBJ2-4	TRBV7-9	.	once	TGTGCCAGCAGCGACTTCGCCGGGAACATAGCCAAAAACATTCAGTACTTC	CASSDFAGNIAKNIQYF
TRBJ2-3	TRBV27	TRBD2	.	TGTGCCAGCAGCATAGCGGGGGTCACAGATACGCAGTATTTT	CASSIAGVTDTQYF
TRBJ1-2	TRBV12-3/TRBV12-4	.	few	TGTGCCAGCAGCGGGGTGGGGACACATTCTAACTATGGCTACACCTTC	CASSGVGTHSNYGYTF
TRBJ2-1	TRBV6-5	.	.	TGTGCCAGCACGCCCAGTGCCTCCTACAATGAGCAGTTCTTC	CASTPSASYNEQFF
TRBJ2-1	TRBV4-2	.	few	TGTGCCAGCAGCCAAGAGCGACAGATTTACAATGAGCAGTTCTTC	CASSQERQIYNEQFF
TRBJ2-2	TRBV5-5	.	.	TGTGCCAGCAGCGCCTTTGTGGACACCGGGGAGCTGTTTTTT	CASSAFVDTGELFF
TRBJ2-2	TRBV30	.	.	TGTGCCTGGAGTGGACTGGAAGGAGGGCAGAAAAACACCGGGGAGCTGTTTTTT	CAWSGLEGGQKNTGELFF
TRBJ2-1	TRBV29-1	.	few	TGCAGCGTTGAACCCATACTCGGAGAGCAGTTCTTC	CSVEPILGEQFF
TRBJ1-1	TRBV5-1	TRBD1	.	TGCGCCAGCAGCTGGGGGGACAGGGAAGCTTTCTTT	CASSWGDREAFF
TRBJ2-1	TRBV5-7	TRBD1	.	TGTGCCAGCAGCCGGACAGGCGCGGGCTCCTACAATGAGCAGTTCTTC	CASSRTGAGSYNEQFF
TRBJ2-1	TRBV20-1	.	.	TGCAGTGCTAGGGGGGGCGCAATCAATGAGCAGTTCTTC	CSARGGAINEQFF
TRBJ2-7	TRBV5-1	.	few	TGCGCCAGCAGCCCATGGGCCCAGTCAAGAAATTACGAGCAGTACTTC	CASSPWAQSRNYEQYF
TRBJ2-5	TRBV4-1	TRBD2	.	TGCGCCAGCAGCCAAGAGACTAGCTCAGAGACCCAGTACTTC	CASSQETSSETQYF
TRBJ2-5	TRBV12-3/TRBV12-4	TRBD2	few	TGTGCCAGCAGTAAGGATCCGGCGGGGGGGCAAGAGACCCAGTACTTC	CASSKDPAGGQETQYF
TRBJ1-1	TRBV27	.	few	TGTGCCAGCAGTTCTAGGTTCGGTGAAGCTTTCTTT	CASSSRFGEAFF
TRBJ2-7	TRBV6-5	.	few	TGTGCCAGCAGAGCAGGCGCCTACGAGCAGTACTTC	CASRAGAYEQYF
TRBJ2-3	TRBV12-5	.	.	TGTGCTAGTGGAACCGGGAGCACAGATACGCAGTATTTT	CASGTGSTDTQYF
TRBJ2-2	TRBV3-1	.	.	TGTGCCAGCAGCCAAGTGACAGAGAACACCGGGGAGCTGTTTTTT	CASSQVTENTGELFF
TRBJ2-7	TRBV7-6	.	few	TGTGCCAGCAGCCCCGGTACAGGACTCGAGCAGTACTTC	CASSPGTGLEQYF
TRBJ2-5	TRBV5-1	.	.	TGCGCCAGCGTCGCGGACAACCAAGAGACCCAGTACTTC	CASVADNQETQYF